The TCR beta chain described here comes from a study of T cell repertoires in cytomegalovirus infection. For the study at large: CMV infection plus the matching HLA type was flagged by public TCR beta signatures.

Points from the study as a whole: The ex vivo response was dominated by HLA-C-restricted CMV-specific TCR beta clonotypes.

V was clipped by 4 bases and J by 5 bases, with 17 bases between them. This CDR3 has 15 amino acids. Per germline, CDR1 LNHDA and CDR2 SQIVND (reference sequence). With respect to this clonotype: The antigen is undetermined.

Via MiXCR, TCRdb re-called the reads, giving one row per CDR3 protein. This sample has 250,000 to 400,000 distinct CDR3 sequences; 20% to 30% occur once, and the top ten carry roughly 15%. The source material was cultured PBMCs, sampled from culture after CMV antigen stimulation. V is TRBV19 and J is TRBJ1-1, with D perhaps TRBD1 (6 bases). The source of this sequence is a human donor in good health (CMV status not recorded). Some clones in this sample may be carry-over from other donors' samples. The CDR3 region is CASSNTGLSGTEAFF. In DNA, the CDR3 is TGTGCCAGTAGTAATACAGGGCTATCGGGAACTGAAGCTTTCTTT.